This entry concerns a single T cell receptor (beta chain). Germline CDR1 reads SGHTA; CDR2 reads FQGNSA. Trimming pared 1 base from V and 11 bases from J, leaving 11 bases between. The CDR3 covers 12 residues. In the original processing: Reference gene primer amplification in the assay estimated nucleated cell counts. Sequencing was performed with immunoSEQ multiplex PCR; in TCRdb, only in-frame clones are kept and a portion is missing. V and J calls plus clone size are reproduced from that table; the DNA served to infer D and trimming. This table has nearly 250,000 clones, about 80% appearing once. This entry comes from a study of blood T cell repertoires in COVID-19. Study information: COVID-19 samples collected from the United States, Italy and Spain covered acute and convalescent phases.

The specimen sequenced was peripheral blood. The chain employs TRBV7-2 and TRBJ1-1; D is possibly TRBD1 (6 bases). This TCR came from a woman of 80 years or more with acute or convalescent COVID-19. The CDR3 is CASSLGRTDAFF. The CDR3 DNA is TGTGCCAGCAGCTTAGGGAGGACAGACGCTTTCTTT.